This T cell receptor beta chain was found in a study of T cell responses to AZD1222 COVID-19 vaccine. TCRdb's copy holds only in-frame clones and misses some; the assay was immunoSEQ multiplex PCR. The data show approximately 200,000 clones, 80% to 90% seen once. Study-wide results and limits: White British donors predominated, females outnumbered males, and clonal diversity was possibly underestimated. Reports say nearly half of spike-specific TCRs go after unmutated variant regions. With two AZD1222 doses given, Spike-specific TCR breadth and depth both rose.

Germline-derived CDR1 and CDR2 are SGDLS and YYNGEE. The CDR3 has 15 amino acids. Deletions cut 0 bases from V and 7 bases from J, with 13 bases between. Turning to this clone: Its antigen remains unknown.

The specimen was peripheral blood, collected on day 0 of MenACWY control vaccination. The receptor was isolated from an adult in good health. The chain combines TRBV9 with TRBJ1-4, with D unresolved. Here the CDR3 DNA reads TGTGCCAGCAGCGTAGGGAGCCAGCCATTTGAAAAACTGTTTTTT. This sequence encodes CASSVGSQPFEKLFF.